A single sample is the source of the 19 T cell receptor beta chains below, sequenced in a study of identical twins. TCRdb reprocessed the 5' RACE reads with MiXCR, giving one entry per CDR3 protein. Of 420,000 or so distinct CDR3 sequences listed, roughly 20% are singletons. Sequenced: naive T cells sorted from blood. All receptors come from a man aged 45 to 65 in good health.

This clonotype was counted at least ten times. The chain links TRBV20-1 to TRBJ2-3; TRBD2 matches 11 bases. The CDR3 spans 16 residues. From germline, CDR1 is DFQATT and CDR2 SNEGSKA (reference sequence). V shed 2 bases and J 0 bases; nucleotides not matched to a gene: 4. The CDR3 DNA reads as TGCAGTGCTAGAAAAATAGCGGGAGGGAGCACAGATACGCAGTATTTT. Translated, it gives CSARKIAGGSTDTQYF.

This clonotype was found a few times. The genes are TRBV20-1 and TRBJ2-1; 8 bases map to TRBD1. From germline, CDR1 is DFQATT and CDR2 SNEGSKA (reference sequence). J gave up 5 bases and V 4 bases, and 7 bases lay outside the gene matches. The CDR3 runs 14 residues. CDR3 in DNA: TGCAGTGCTATCACCGGGACAGGTGACAATGAGCAGTTCTTC. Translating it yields CSAITGTGDNEQFF.

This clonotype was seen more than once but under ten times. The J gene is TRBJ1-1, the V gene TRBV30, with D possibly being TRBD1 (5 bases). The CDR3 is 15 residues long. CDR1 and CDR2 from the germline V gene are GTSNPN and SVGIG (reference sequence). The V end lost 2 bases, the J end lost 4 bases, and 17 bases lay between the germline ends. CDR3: CAWSPGPGRGTEAFF. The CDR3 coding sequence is TGTGCCTGGAGTCCGGGACCAGGACGCGGCACTGAAGCTTTCTTT.

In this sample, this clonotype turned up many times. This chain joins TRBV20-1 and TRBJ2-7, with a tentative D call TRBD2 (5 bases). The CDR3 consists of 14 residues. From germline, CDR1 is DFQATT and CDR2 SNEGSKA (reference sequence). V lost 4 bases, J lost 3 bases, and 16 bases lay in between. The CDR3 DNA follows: TGCAGTGCTACGCCAGTTAGGACTGGCTACGAGCAGTACTTC. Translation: CSATPVRTGYEQYF.

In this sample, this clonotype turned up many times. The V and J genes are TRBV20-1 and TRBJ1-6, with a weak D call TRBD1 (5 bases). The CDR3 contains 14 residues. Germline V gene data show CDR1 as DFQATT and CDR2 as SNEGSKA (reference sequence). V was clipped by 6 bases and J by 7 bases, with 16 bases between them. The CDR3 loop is CSAAELGDNSPLHF. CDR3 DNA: TGCAGTGCCGCCGAATTGGGGGACAATTCACCCCTCCACTTT.

CDR3 nucleotide sequence: TGCGCCAGCAGCCGCAGGGAGCAAGAGACCCAGTACTTC. Its translation is CASSRREQETQYF. The rearrangement uses TRBV4-3 and TRBJ2-5, with D possibly called TRBD1 or TRBD2 (5 bases each). The CDR3 contains 13 residues. In germline, CDR1 is LGHNA, CDR2 YSLEER. Trimming left V 4 bases short and J 2 bases short, with 8 bases between.

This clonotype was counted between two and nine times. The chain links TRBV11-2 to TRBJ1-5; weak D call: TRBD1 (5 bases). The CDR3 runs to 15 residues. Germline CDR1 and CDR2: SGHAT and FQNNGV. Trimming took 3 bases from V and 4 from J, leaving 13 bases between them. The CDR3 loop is CASSFPDRSNQPQHF. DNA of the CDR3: TGTGCCAGCAGCTTCCCAGACAGATCTAATCAGCCCCAGCATTTT.

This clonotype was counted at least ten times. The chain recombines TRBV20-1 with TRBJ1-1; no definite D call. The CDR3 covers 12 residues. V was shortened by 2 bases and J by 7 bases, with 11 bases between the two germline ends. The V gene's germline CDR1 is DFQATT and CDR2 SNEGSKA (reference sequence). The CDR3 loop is CSARRAHREAFF. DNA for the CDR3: TGCAGTGCTAGACGGGCCCACCGTGAAGCTTTCTTT.

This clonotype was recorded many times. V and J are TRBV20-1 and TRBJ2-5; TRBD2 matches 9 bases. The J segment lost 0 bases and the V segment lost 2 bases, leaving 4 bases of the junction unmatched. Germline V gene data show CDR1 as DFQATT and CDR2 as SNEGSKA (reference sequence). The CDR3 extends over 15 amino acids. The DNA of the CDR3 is TGCAGTGCTAGAAGGGCTAGCGGGGACCAAGAGACCCAGTACTTC. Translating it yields CSARRASGDQETQYF.

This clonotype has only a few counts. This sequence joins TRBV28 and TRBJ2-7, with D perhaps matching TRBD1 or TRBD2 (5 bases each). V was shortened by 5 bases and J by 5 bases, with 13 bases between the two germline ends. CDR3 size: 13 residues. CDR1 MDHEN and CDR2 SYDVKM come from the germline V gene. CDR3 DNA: TGTGCCAGCAGTCCAGGGAGTCTCGACGAGCAGTACTTC. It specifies CASSPGSLDEQYF.

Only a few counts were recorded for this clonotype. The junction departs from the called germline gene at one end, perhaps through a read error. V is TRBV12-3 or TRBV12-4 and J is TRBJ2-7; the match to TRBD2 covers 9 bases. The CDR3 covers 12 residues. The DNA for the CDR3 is TGTGCCAGCAGTAAGACTAGCGGTGAGCGGCACTTC. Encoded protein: CASSKTSGERHF.

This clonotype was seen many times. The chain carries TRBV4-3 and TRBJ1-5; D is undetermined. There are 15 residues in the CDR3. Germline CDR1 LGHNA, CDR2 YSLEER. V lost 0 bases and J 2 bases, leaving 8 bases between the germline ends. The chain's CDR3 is CASSQDLGRNQPQHF. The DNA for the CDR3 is TGCGCCAGCAGCCAAGATCTTGGCCGCAATCAGCCCCAGCATTTT.

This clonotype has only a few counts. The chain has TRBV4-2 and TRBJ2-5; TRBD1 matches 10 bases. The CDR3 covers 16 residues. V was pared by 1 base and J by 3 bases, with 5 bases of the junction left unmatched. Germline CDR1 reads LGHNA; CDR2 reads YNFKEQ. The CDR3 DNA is TGTGCCAGCAGCCAAGTCTTTGGGACAGGGGAAGAGACCCAGTACTTC. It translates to CASSQVFGTGEETQYF.

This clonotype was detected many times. The CDR3 nucleotides read TGTGCCAGCAGTCCTAGACAGGGAGGTCAGCCCCAGCATTTT. It codes for CASSPRQGGQPQHF. This chain connects TRBV12-3 or TRBV12-4 to TRBJ1-5; 7 bases match TRBD1. V was clipped by 5 bases and J by 6 bases; unmatched bases: 7. The CDR3 extends over 14 amino acids.

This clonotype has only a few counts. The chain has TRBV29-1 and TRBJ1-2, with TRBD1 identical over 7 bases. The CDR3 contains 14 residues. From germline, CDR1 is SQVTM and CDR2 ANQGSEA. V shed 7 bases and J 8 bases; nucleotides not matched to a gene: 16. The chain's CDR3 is CSATGAWDGRGYTF. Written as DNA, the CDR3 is TGCAGCGCCACAGGGGCCTGGGACGGGCGCGGCTACACCTTC.

Written as DNA, the CDR3 is TGTGCCAGTGCGGTGGAGTTTTCACCCCTCCACTTT. Translated, it gives CASAVEFSPLHF. The rearrangement uses TRBV28 and TRBJ1-6; no firm D call. V was cut by 9 bases and J by 9 bases, with 12 bases left in between. CDR1 and CDR2 (germline): MDHEN, SYDVKM. The CDR3 covers 12 residues.

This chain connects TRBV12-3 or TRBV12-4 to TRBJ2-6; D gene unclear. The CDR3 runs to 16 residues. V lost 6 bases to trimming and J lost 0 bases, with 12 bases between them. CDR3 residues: CASSPSQVSGANVLTF. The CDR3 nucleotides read TGTGCCAGCAGCCCATCTCAGGTCTCTGGGGCCAACGTCCTGACTTTC.

The CDR3 protein is CASSIRGDSFYEQYF. The CDR3 DNA reads TGTGCCAGTAGTATCAGAGGGGACAGCTTCTACGAGCAGTACTTC. J is TRBJ2-7 and V is TRBV19; 7 bases agree with TRBD1. The CDR3 covers 15 residues. Losses at the gene ends were 3 bases for V and 3 bases for J; bases not matched to a gene: 8. Germline-derived CDR1 and CDR2 are LNHDA and SQIVND (reference sequence).

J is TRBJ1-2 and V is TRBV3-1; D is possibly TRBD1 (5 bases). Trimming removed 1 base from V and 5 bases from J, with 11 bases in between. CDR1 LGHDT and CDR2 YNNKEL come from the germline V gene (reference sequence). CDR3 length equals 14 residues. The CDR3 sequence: CASSQGGGRYGYTF. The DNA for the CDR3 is TGTGCCAGCAGCCAAGGCGGGGGGAGATATGGCTACACCTTC.